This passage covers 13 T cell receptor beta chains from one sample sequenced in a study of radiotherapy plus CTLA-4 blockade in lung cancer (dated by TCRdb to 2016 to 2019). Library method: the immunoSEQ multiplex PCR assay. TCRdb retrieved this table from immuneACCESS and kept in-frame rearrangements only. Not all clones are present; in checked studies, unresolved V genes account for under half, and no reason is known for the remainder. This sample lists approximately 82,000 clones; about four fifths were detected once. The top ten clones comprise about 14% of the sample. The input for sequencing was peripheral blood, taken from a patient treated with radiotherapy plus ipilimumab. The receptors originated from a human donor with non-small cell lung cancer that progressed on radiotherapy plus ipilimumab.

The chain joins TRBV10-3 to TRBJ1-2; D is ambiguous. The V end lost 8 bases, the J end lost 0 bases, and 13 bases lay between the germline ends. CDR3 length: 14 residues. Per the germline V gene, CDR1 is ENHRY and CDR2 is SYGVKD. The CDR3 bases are TGTGCCATCGGCGAGGCGCTGACTAACTATGGCTACACCTTC. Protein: CAIGEALTNYGYTF.

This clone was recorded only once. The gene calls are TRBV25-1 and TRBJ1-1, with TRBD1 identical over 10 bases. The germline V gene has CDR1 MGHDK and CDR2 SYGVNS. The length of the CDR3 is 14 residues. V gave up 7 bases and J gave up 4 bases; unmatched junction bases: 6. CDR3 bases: TGTGCCAGCACCGGACAGGGGGTAAGCACTGAAGCTTTCTTT. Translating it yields CASTGQGVSTEAFF.

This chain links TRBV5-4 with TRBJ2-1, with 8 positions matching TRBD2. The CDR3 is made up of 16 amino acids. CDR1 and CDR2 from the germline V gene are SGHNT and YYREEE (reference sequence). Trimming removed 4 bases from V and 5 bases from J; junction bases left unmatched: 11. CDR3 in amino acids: CASSTGSGGPNNEQFF. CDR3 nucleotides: TGTGCCAGCAGCACGGGAAGCGGGGGACCAAACAATGAGCAGTTCTTC.

The CDR3 sequence: CASNMGGFSGANVLTF. The CDR3 DNA reads TGTGCCAGCAATATGGGGGGCTTCTCTGGGGCCAACGTCCTGACTTTC. This rearrangement joins TRBV6-6 to TRBJ2-6, with D possibly being TRBD1 or TRBD2 (6 bases each). Germline CDR1 and CDR2: MNHNY and SVGAGI (reference sequence). The CDR3 contains 16 residues. With 7 bases removed from V and 0 bases from J, the gap between germline ends came to 13 bases.

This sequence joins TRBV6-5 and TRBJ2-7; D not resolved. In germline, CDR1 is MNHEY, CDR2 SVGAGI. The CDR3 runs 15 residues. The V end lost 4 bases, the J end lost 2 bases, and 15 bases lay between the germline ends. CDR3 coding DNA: TGTGCCAGCAGTTCGGTTTGGCAGGTCACCTACGAGCAGTACTTC. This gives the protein CASSSVWQVTYEQYF.

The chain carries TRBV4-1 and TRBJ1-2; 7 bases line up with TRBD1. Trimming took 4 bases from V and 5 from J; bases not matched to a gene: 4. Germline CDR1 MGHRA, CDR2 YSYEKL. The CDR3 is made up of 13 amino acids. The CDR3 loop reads CASSLEQGYGYTF. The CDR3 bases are TGCGCCAGCAGCCTAGAACAGGGGTATGGCTACACCTTC.

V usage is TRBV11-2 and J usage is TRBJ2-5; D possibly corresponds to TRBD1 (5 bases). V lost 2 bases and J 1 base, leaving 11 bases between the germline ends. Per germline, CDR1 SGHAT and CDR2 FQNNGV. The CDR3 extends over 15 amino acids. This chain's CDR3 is CASSLNKGPQETQYF. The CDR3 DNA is TGTGCCAGCAGCTTAAACAAGGGGCCCCAAGAGACCCAGTACTTC. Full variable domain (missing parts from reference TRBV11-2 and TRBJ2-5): EAGVAQSPRYKIIEKRQSVAFWCNPISGHATLYWYQQILGQGPKLLIQFQNNGVVDDSQLPKDRFSAERLKGVDSTLKIQPAKLEDSAVYLCASSLNKGPQETQYFGPGTRLLVL.

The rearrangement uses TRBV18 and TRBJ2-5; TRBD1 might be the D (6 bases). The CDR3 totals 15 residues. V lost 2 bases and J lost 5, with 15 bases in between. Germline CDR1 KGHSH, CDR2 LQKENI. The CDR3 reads CASSPSWGRGETQYF. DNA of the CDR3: TGTGCCAGCTCACCATCATGGGGGCGCGGGGAGACCCAGTACTTC. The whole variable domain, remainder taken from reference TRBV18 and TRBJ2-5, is NAGVMQNPRHLVRRRGQEARLRCSPMKGHSHVYWYRQLPEEGLKFMVYLQKENIIDESGMPKERFSAEFPKEGPSILRIQQVVRGDSAAYFCASSPSWGRGETQYFGPGTRLLVL.

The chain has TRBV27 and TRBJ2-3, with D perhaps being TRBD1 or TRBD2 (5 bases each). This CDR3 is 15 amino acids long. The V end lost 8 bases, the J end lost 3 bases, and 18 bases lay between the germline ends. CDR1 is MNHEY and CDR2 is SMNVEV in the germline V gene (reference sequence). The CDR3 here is CASHSGRYRTDTQYF. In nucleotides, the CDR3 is TGTGCCAGCCACTCGGGGCGGTATCGGACAGATACGCAGTATTTT.

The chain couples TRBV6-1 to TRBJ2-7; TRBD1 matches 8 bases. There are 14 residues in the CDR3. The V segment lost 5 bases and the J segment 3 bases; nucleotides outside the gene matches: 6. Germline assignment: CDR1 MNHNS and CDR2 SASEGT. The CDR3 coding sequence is TGTGCCAGCAGTTCTCCGGGACAGGTCTACGAGCAGTACTTC. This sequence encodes CASSSPGQVYEQYF.

In nucleotides, the CDR3 is TGTGCCAGCAGCGTAGGGTCAGCGGGGGGCCGAGAGACCCAGTACTTC. Translation: CASSVGSAGGRETQYF. This chain connects TRBV9 to TRBJ2-5; 9 nucleotides agree with TRBD2. The CDR3 length is 16 residues. The germline CDR1 and CDR2 sequences are SGDLS and YYNGEE. V was clipped by 0 bases and J by 4 bases; unmatched bases: 7.

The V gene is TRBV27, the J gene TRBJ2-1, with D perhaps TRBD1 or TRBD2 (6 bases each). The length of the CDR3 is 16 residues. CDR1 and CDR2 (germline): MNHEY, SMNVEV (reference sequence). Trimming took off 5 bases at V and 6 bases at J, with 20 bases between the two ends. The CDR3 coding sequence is TGTGCCAGCAGTGCCGGGACAAGACTAGGTATCAATGAGCAGTTCTTC. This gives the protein CASSAGTRLGINEQFF.

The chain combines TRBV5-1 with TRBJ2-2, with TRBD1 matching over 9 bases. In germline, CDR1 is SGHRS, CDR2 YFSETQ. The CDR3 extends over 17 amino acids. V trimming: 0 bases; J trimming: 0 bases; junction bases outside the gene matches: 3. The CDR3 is CASSLETGGANTGELFF. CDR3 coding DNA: TGCGCCAGCAGCTTGGAGACAGGGGGTGCGAACACCGGGGAGCTGTTTTTT. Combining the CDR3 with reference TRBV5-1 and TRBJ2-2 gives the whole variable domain KAGVTQTPRYLIKTRGQQVTLSCSPISGHRSVSWYQQTPGQGLQFLFEYFSETQRNKGNFPGRFSGRQFSNSRSEMNVSTLELGDSALYLCASSLETGGANTGELFFGEGSRLTVL.